The clone carrying this TCR beta chain was counted ten times or more. Its antigen is undetermined. Regions amplified from RNA transcripts were the TCR beta CDR3 regions. The study used the HTBI primer set for a first-round RT-PCR of the TCR CDR3. Each CDR3 protein is one row after TCRdb ran MiXCR on the multiplex PCR reads. The data contain more than 300,000 distinct CDR3 sequences, about 18% of them singletons. This specimen comes from a study of T cells in Graves' hyperthyroidism and ophthalmopathy. With 3 bases removed from V and 5 bases from J, the gap between germline ends came to 7 bases. Looked up from germline, CDR1 is MNHNS and CDR2 is SASEGT. There are 12 residues in the CDR3. Study-level results: The majority of expanded thyroid clonotypes above 0.001 also appeared in blood.

The TCR comes from a man between 18 and 29 years old with Graves' ophthalmopathy. The sequenced material came from blood. The rearrangement links TRBV6-1 to TRBJ1-1, with D uncertain. CDR3 region: CASSESRTEAFF. The CDR3 bases are TGTGCCAGCAGTGAGTCCAGAACTGAAGCTTTCTTT.